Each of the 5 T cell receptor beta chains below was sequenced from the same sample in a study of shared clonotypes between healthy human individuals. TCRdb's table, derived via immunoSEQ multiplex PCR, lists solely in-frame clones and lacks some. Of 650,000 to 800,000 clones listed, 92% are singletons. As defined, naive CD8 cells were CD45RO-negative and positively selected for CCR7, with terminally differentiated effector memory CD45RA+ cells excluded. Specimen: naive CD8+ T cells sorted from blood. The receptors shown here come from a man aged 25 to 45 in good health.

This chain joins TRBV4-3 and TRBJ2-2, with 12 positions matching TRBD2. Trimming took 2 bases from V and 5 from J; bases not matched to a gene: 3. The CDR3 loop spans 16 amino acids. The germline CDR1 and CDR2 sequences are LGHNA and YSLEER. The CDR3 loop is CASSQRGTSGTGELFF. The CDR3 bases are TGCGCCAGCAGCCAACGGGGGACTAGCGGGACCGGGGAGCTGTTTTTT.

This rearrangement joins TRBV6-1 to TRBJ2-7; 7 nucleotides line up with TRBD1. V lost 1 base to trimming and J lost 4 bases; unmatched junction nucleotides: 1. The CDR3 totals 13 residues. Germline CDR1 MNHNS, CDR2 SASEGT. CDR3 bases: TGTGCCAGCAGTGAAGACAGGGGATACGAGCAGTACTTC. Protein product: CASSEDRGYEQYF.

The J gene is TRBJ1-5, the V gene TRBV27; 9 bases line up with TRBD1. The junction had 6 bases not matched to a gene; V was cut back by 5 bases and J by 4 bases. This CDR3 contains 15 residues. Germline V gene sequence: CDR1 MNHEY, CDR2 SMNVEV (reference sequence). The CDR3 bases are TGTGCCAGCAGTCCAGGGACAGGGATTAATCAGCCCCAGCATTTT. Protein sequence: CASSPGTGINQPQHF.

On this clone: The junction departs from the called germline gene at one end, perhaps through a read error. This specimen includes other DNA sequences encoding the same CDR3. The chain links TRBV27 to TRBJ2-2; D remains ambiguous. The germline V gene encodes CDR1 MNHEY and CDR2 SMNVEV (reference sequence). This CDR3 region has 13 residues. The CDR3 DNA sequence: TGTGCCAGCAGCTTATTGGACACCGGGGAGCTGTTTTTT. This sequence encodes CASSLLDTGELFF.

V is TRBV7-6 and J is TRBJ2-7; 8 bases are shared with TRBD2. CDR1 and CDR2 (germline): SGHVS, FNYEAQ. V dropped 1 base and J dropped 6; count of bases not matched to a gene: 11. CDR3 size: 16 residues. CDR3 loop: CASSLDPAGAFSEQYF. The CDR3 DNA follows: TGTGCCAGCAGCTTAGATCCAGCGGGAGCCTTTTCCGAGCAGTACTTC.